One sample yielded the 18 T cell receptor beta chains listed below, sequenced in a study of shared clonotypes between healthy human individuals. Terminally differentiated effector memory CD45RA+ cells were excluded from the naive CD8 cells, which were CD45RO-negative and positively selected for CCR7. Sequenced by immunoSEQ multiplex PCR; TCRdb stores in-frame clones only, minus some. The sample yields some 2 million clones, approximately 95% seen once. The sequencing input was naive CD8+ T cells sorted from blood. The receptor set was obtained from a man aged 18 to 35 in good health.

Concerning this clone: This CDR3 is also generated by other DNA sequences in the sample. The chain employs TRBV19 and TRBJ1-1; unclear D gene. This CDR3 spans 14 amino acids. The germline CDR1 and CDR2 sequences are LNHDA and SQIVND (reference sequence). Trimming took 3 bases from V and 1 from J, leaving 9 bases between them. Written as DNA, the CDR3 is TGTGCCAGTAGTATCCGAGGCCCGAACACTGAAGCTTTCTTT. It specifies CASSIRGPNTEAFF.

Notes on this clone: A read error may account for a junction end that differs from germline. This sequence joins TRBV19 and TRBJ1-2, with D possibly matching TRBD1 (6 bases). The CDR3 is made up of 16 amino acids. The germline V gene has CDR1 LNHDA and CDR2 SQIVND (reference sequence). Here the CDR3 DNA reads TGTGCCAGTAGTATAGGACTGTCTGGGGGCGGTTCTGGCTATACCTTC. Protein sequence: CASSIGLSGGGSGYTF.

A single count supports this clone. This chain uses TRBV2 with TRBJ2-3; 9 bases fit TRBD2. Per germline, CDR1 SNHLY and CDR2 FYNNEI. The junction had 9 bases not matched to a gene; V was cut back by 3 bases and J by 5 bases. This CDR3 comprises 16 residues. The CDR3 DNA reads as TGTGCCAGCAGTGAGCGGGAGGGCCTTTCTAGAGATACGCAGTATTTT. Amino acid sequence: CASSEREGLSRDTQYF.

Notes on this clone: Other DNA sequences from this sample encode an identical CDR3 as well. The chain recombines TRBV9 with TRBJ2-7; D might be TRBD1 (5 bases). Trimming removed 3 bases from V and 0 bases from J, with 7 bases in between. Germline V gene lookup returns CDR1 SGDLS and CDR2 YYNGEE. The CDR3 loop spans 13 amino acids. The CDR3 here is CASSADSSYEQYF. CDR3 bases: TGTGCCAGCAGCGCTGACAGCTCCTACGAGCAGTACTTC.

Comment on this clone: Distinct nucleotide sequences in the sample also encode this CDR3. The chain has TRBV18 and TRBJ2-7; 10 positions match TRBD1. The CDR3 is 16 amino acids. V trimming: 3 bases; J trimming: 1 base; junction bases outside the gene matches: 6. Germline CDR1 reads KGHSH; CDR2 reads LQKENI. CDR3: CASSPSPGQGSYEQYF. The CDR3 DNA follows: TGTGCCAGCTCACCGTCTCCGGGACAGGGGTCCTACGAGCAGTACTTC.

This rearrangement joins TRBV4-3 to TRBJ2-5; D unclear. V lost 1 base and J lost 2, with 11 bases in between. Germline CDR1 LGHNA, CDR2 YSLEER. CDR3 length: 15 amino acids. The CDR3 nucleotides are TGCGCCAGCAGCCAAGTGATGAGTGAGCAAGAGACCCAGTACTTC. Its translation is CASSQVMSEQETQYF.

This clone was counted once. This CDR3 is also generated by other DNA sequences in the sample. The rearrangement uses TRBV9 and TRBJ2-7; TRBD1 matches at 8 bases. Trimming at V came to 0 bases and at J to 4 bases, leaving 3 bases not matched to a gene. The CDR3 is 14 residues long. Germline V gene data show CDR1 as SGDLS and CDR2 as YYNGEE. The CDR3 coding sequence is TGTGCCAGCAGCGTAGGTGGGACAGGATACGAGCAGTACTTC. Translation: CASSVGGTGYEQYF.

The rearrangement uses TRBV6-5 and TRBJ1-3; D is possibly TRBD1 (5 bases). The CDR3 totals 14 residues. The germline CDR1 and CDR2 sequences are MNHEY and SVGAGI. Trimming shortened V by 7 bases and J by 0 bases, and 10 bases separated the two germline ends. The CDR3 DNA reads as TGTGCCAGCATGGGACGGATCTCTGGAAACACCATATATTTT. Translating it yields CASMGRISGNTIYF.

The V call is TRBV28, the J call TRBJ2-7; D not resolved. The CDR3 sequence is 12 residues long. The V gene lost 6 bases and the J gene lost 5 bases, with 11 bases spanning the gap. The germline CDR1 and CDR2 sequences are MDHEN and SYDVKM. The CDR3 DNA reads as TGTGCCAGCAGCTACGGACCCAACGAGCAGTACTTC. Protein product: CASSYGPNEQYF. Looking up the rest from reference TRBV28 and TRBJ2-7 gives the full variable domain: DVKVTQSSRYLVKRTGEKVFLECVQDMDHENMFWYRQDPGLGLRLIYFSYDVKMKEKGDIPEGYSVSREKKERFSLILESASTNQTSMYLCASSYGPNEQYFGPGTRLTVT.

CDR3 coding DNA: TGTGCCAGCAGTGCGGGGGTGACGAACACTGAAGCTTTCTTT. Its protein product is CASSAGVTNTEAFF. V and J are TRBV2 and TRBJ1-1; maybe TRBD1 (5 bases). The V end lost 4 bases, the J end lost 1 base, and 10 bases lay between the germline ends. The CDR3 length is 14 residues. Germline V gene data show CDR1 as SNHLY and CDR2 as FYNNEI.

V is TRBV5-6 and J is TRBJ1-3; no clear D. Trimming took off 2 bases at V and 0 bases at J, with 6 bases between the two ends. CDR3 length: 14 residues. Per the germline V gene, CDR1 is SGHDT and CDR2 is YYEEEE. The CDR3 DNA follows: TGTGCCAGCAGCTTCGAAAACTCTGGAAACACCATATATTTT. Protein sequence: CASSFENSGNTIYF.

The chain links TRBV9 to TRBJ2-7, with D unresolved. Germline lookup yields CDR1 SGDLS and CDR2 YYNGEE. The V end lost 0 bases, the J end lost 6 bases, and 10 bases lay between the germline ends. This CDR3 has 13 amino acids. This CDR3 reads CASSVDTRAEQYF. CDR3 nucleotides: TGTGCCAGCAGCGTAGATACAAGGGCCGAGCAGTACTTC.

J is TRBJ1-2 and V is TRBV6-6; possible D gene TRBD1, 6 bases. The CDR3 spans 16 residues. Germline assignment: CDR1 MNHNY and CDR2 SVGAGI (reference sequence). V was clipped by 1 base and J by 6 bases, with 18 bases between them. The CDR3 spells CASSYLPTSGGHGYTF. CDR3 nucleotide sequence: TGTGCCAGCAGTTACTTACCTACCTCCGGGGGGCATGGCTACACCTTC.

This CDR3 is CASSENKGVLHNSPLHF. CDR3 nucleotides: TGCGCCAGCAGTGAGAATAAGGGGGTCCTTCATAATTCACCCCTCCACTTT. The chain is built from TRBV10-2 and TRBJ1-6, with a possible D match to TRBD1 (6 bases). V lost 2 bases to trimming and J lost 5 bases, with 16 bases between them. The CDR3 contains 17 residues. Germline assignment: CDR1 WSHSY and CDR2 SAAADI.

This sequence joins TRBV19 and TRBJ1-1; tentatively, D is TRBD1 (5 bases). The germline CDR1 and CDR2 sequences are LNHDA and SQIVND (reference sequence). The ends were cut back, 5 bases at V and 6 bases at J, with 13 bases in the middle. This CDR3 has 13 residues. The DNA for the CDR3 is TGTGCCAGTAGTGGGGCAGGCAAGTCTGAAGCTTTCTTT. Its protein is CASSGAGKSEAFF.

V and J are TRBV28 and TRBJ1-5; D is possibly TRBD1 (5 bases). V gave up 1 base and J gave up 7 bases, with 14 bases separating them. This CDR3 has 15 residues. Germline CDR1 is MDHEN and CDR2 is SYDVKM. The CDR3 DNA reads TGTGCCAGCAGTTTATACGACCAGGAGGGGCAGCCCCAGCATTTT. Protein: CASSLYDQEGQPQHF.

This chain's CDR3 is CASSLAGVSYEQYF. The DNA of the CDR3 is TGTGCCAGCAGCCTAGCGGGAGTCTCCTACGAGCAGTACTTC. V gene TRBV6-6 combines with J gene TRBJ2-7, with 10 nucleotides matching TRBD2. The CDR3 has 14 amino acids. The germline CDR1 and CDR2 sequences are MNHNY and SVGAGI (reference sequence). The trim removed 6 bases at V and 0 bases at J, leaving 2 bases unmatched.

The V and J genes are TRBV5-4 and TRBJ1-1, with D possibly TRBD1 on 5 matching bases. Trimming stripped 3 bases from V and 3 bases from J, with 12 bases between. This CDR3 is 14 amino acids long. Germline CDR1 reads SGHNT; CDR2 reads YYREEE (reference sequence). The DNA of the CDR3 is TGTGCCAGCAGCTGGGGGACGGGGGACACTGAAGCTTTCTTT. Translating gives CASSWGTGDTEAFF.